This entry lists 32 T cell receptor beta chains sequenced from one sample in a study of radiotherapy plus CTLA-4 blockade in lung cancer. Using immunoSEQ multiplex PCR, the repertoire was profiled, and TCRdb retains in-frame clones only, with some absent. Counted here are about 70,000 clones, less than 85% occurring once; the ten biggest clones make up 16%. This sample comprised peripheral blood, obtained from a patient treated with radiotherapy plus ipilimumab. These receptor sequences come from a human donor with non-small cell lung cancer whose response to radiotherapy plus ipilimumab could not be evaluated. Some clones in this sample may be carry-over from other donors' samples.

The rearrangement links TRBV5-1 to TRBJ2-5, with 8 positions matching TRBD1. The end of the DNA is better explained by TRBJ2-7, so the J call may be wrong. The CDR3 consists of 15 residues. Germline values: CDR1 SGHRS, CDR2 YFSETQ. The CDR3: CASSLGQGGYYEQYF. The CDR3 DNA sequence: TGCGCCAGCAGCTTAGGACAGGGCGGGTACTACGAGCAGTACTTC.

CDR3 sequence (DNA): TGTGCCACCAGCAGAACTCGTGCAGGGGATGGCTACGAGCAGTACTTC. It yields the protein CATSRTRAGDGYEQYF. The chain has TRBV15 and TRBJ2-7, with TRBD1 as a possible D gene (6 bases). Germline V lookup: CDR1 LNHNV, CDR2 YYDKDF (reference sequence). Between the trimmed V and J ends, which lost 2 bases and 3 bases, there was a span of 17 bases. The CDR3 covers 16 residues.

This chain links TRBV5-1 with TRBJ2-7, with 7 bases aligning to TRBD2. CDR1 is SGHRS and CDR2 is YFSETQ in the germline V gene. J was trimmed by 4 bases and V by 7 bases; bases with no gene match: 11. The CDR3 sequence is 14 residues long. The CDR3 sequence: CASGGGGREYEQYF. CDR3 nucleotides: TGCGCCAGCGGCGGAGGTGGGAGGGAATACGAGCAGTACTTC.

The chain has TRBV19 and TRBJ2-7; 9 nucleotides line up with TRBD1. The CDR3 extends over 15 amino acids. Germline CDR1 LNHDA, CDR2 SQIVND (reference sequence). Trimming took 4 bases from V and 4 from J; bases not matched to a gene: 8. The CDR3 is CASSNAGTGPYEQYF. The CDR3, as DNA: TGTGCCAGTAGTAACGCCGGGACAGGGCCGTACGAGCAGTACTTC.

The J gene is TRBJ2-3, the V gene TRBV29-1, with 11 bases identical to TRBD2. This CDR3 has 17 amino acids. Trimming at V came to 4 bases and at J to 3 bases, leaving 12 bases not matched to a gene. The V gene's germline CDR1 is SQVTM and CDR2 ANQGSEA. The CDR3 sequence: CSVVDYRLAGITDTQYF. CDR3 in DNA: TGCAGCGTTGTGGACTATCGACTAGCGGGGATTACAGATACGCAGTATTTT.

The gene calls are TRBV2 and TRBJ2-3, with 9 bases that match TRBD2. With V trimmed by 3 bases and J by 5 bases, 9 bases remained unmatched. This CDR3 is 16 amino acids long. Germline CDR1 reads SNHLY; CDR2 reads FYNNEI. In DNA form, the CDR3 reads TGTGCCAGCAGTGACGTCGCGGGGGGGCTCGTAGATACGCAGTATTTT. This encodes CASSDVAGGLVDTQYF.

The V call is TRBV7-3, the J call TRBJ1-1; D perhaps matches TRBD1 (6 bases). CDR1 and CDR2 (germline): SGHTA, FQGTGA. The V end was cut by 0 bases, the J end by 3 bases, with 14 bases between. The CDR3 runs 16 residues. The CDR3 is CASSLTGGLVDTEAFF. Written as DNA, the CDR3 is TGTGCCAGCAGCTTAACAGGGGGATTGGTAGACACTGAAGCTTTCTTT.

The chain carries TRBV2 and TRBJ2-7, with 7 bases aligning to TRBD2. From germline, CDR1 is SNHLY and CDR2 FYNNEI. With 0 bases clipped from V and 2 bases from J, the junction kept 4 bases outside the gene matches. The CDR3 has 15 residues. The CDR3 here is CASSEAWGGAYEQYF. The CDR3 region has the DNA TGTGCCAGCAGTGAAGCGTGGGGAGGGGCCTACGAGCAGTACTTC.

This chain uses TRBV2 with TRBJ1-4; 8 nucleotides match TRBD1. The V and J ends lost 7 bases and 5 bases, in that order; junction bases with no gene match: 0. Germline V gene sequence: CDR1 SNHLY, CDR2 FYNNEI. This CDR3 region has 12 residues. CDR3 in amino acids: CASNRGNEKLFF. The DNA of the CDR3 is TGTGCCAGCAACAGGGGGAATGAAAAACTGTTTTTT.

The CDR3 spells CASSTDPSSYEQYF. The CDR3 nucleotides are TGCGCCAGCAGCACAGACCCCAGCTCCTACGAGCAGTACTTC. The chain recombines TRBV5-1 with TRBJ2-7; D not certain. The V gene lost 4 bases and the J gene lost 0 bases, with 11 bases spanning the gap. The CDR3 runs to 14 residues. CDR1 SGHRS and CDR2 YFSETQ come from the germline V gene.

The chain has TRBV11-2 and TRBJ2-7, with 8 bases matching TRBD1. J lost 0 bases, V lost 3 bases, and 7 bases had no gene match. This CDR3 has 16 residues. Germline-derived CDR1 and CDR2 are SGHAT and FQNNGV. CDR3 loop: CASSFFTGTGSYEQYF. The CDR3 DNA is TGTGCCAGCAGCTTCTTTACCGGGACAGGCTCCTACGAGCAGTACTTC.

The chain combines TRBV7-2 with TRBJ2-2, with D possibly matching TRBD2 (5 bases). V was cut by 3 bases and J by 0 bases, with 14 bases left in between. CDR3 length equals 17 residues. Germline loops: CDR1 SGHTA, CDR2 FQGNSA. The DNA for the CDR3 is TGTGCCAGCAGCTTTATGAGGGTGGGAACGAACACCGGGGAGCTGTTTTTT. This gives the protein CASSFMRVGTNTGELFF.

The J gene is TRBJ2-7, the V gene TRBV5-1; unclear D gene. The CDR3 spans 13 residues. Germline V gene sequence: CDR1 SGHRS, CDR2 YFSETQ. Trimming left V 3 bases short and J 6 bases short, with 13 bases between. In DNA, the CDR3 is TGCGCCAGCAGCTATGCCCCCCCGGGCGAGCAGTACTTC. Translation gives CASSYAPPGEQYF. The full variable domain, with the rest looked up from reference TRBV5-1 and TRBJ2-7, is KAGVTQTPRYLIKTRGQQVTLSCSPISGHRSVSWYQQTPGQGLQFLFEYFSETQRNKGNFPGRFSGRQFSNSRSEMNVSTLELGDSALYLCASSYAPPGEQYFGPGTRLTVT.

In regard to this clone: A far more abundant clone sits one base away, making this likely a read error. This chain uses TRBV19 with TRBJ2-1, with D possibly being TRBD1 (6 bases). The CDR3 totals 12 residues. Germline V gives CDR1 LNHDA, CDR2 SQIVND (reference sequence). The CDR3 DNA reads as TGTGCCAGTAGGAAGGGGGACAATGGGCAGTTCTTC. Its translation is CASRKGDNGQFF.

The chain is built from TRBV4-1 and TRBJ2-7; 7 positions agree with TRBD1. The ends lost 3 bases at V and 2 bases at J; junction bases unmatched: 1. CDR3 length equals 13 residues. Per germline, CDR1 MGHRA and CDR2 YSYEKL. This CDR3 reads CASSHGQAYEQYF. The CDR3 DNA sequence: TGCGCCAGCAGCCACGGACAGGCCTACGAGCAGTACTTC.

The chain carries TRBV4-3 and TRBJ1-2, with D unclear. The CDR3 runs 14 residues. V was clipped by 1 base and J by 10 bases, with 16 bases between them. Germline CDR1 LGHNA, CDR2 YSLEER. CDR3 nucleotides: TGCGCCAGCAGCCAAGGTCCGGGCCCAGACTACTACACCTTC. Residues: CASSQGPGPDYYTF.

V and J are TRBV30 and TRBJ2-3, with TRBD2 matching over 7 bases. V lost 1 base to trimming and J lost 1 base; unmatched junction nucleotides: 8. Germline-derived CDR1 and CDR2 are GTSNPN and SVGIG (reference sequence). The CDR3 consists of 16 residues. The CDR3 here is CAWSAPSGVGTDTQYF. The CDR3 DNA sequence: TGTGCCTGGAGTGCTCCGAGCGGGGTTGGCACAGATACGCAGTATTTT.

This clone was picked up one time. The chain recombines TRBV6-1 with TRBJ1-2; weak D call: TRBD1 (6 bases). The ends were cut back, 6 bases at V and 2 bases at J, with 10 bases in the middle. CDR1 and CDR2 (germline): MNHNS, SASEGT. The length of the CDR3 is 13 residues. DNA for the CDR3: TGTGCCAGCAGGAGGGGGGGAAACTATGGCTACACCTTC. Its protein is CASRRGGNYGYTF.

This chain joins TRBV28 and TRBJ1-1; no definite D call. The germline V and J ends were trimmed by 6 bases and 0 bases, with 5 bases remaining between them. The CDR3 loop spans 12 amino acids. CDR1 and CDR2 from the germline V gene are MDHEN and SYDVKM. This chain's CDR3 is CASRSLNTEAFF. The CDR3 DNA is TGTGCCAGCAGGTCTTTGAACACTGAAGCTTTCTTT.

V is TRBV5-5 and J is TRBJ1-1; D call uncertain. This CDR3 is 18 amino acids long. Germline CDR1 and CDR2: SGHKS and YYEKEE (reference sequence). Trimming removed 0 bases from V and 1 base from J, with 19 bases in between. The CDR3 reads CASSLARHTSTSNTEAFF. The CDR3 DNA follows: TGTGCCAGCAGCTTGGCCCGACACACCAGCACTTCGAACACTGAAGCTTTCTTT.

In nucleotides, the CDR3 is TGTGCCAGTAGTATAGATTCAGCGACAGGGGCCCATCAGCCCCAGCATTTT. This gives the protein CASSIDSATGAHQPQHF. This chain uses TRBV19 with TRBJ1-5; the match to TRBD1 covers 8 bases. The V and J ends lost 0 bases and 5 bases, in that order; junction bases with no gene match: 9. The CDR3 is made up of 17 amino acids. Germline CDR1 and CDR2: LNHDA and SQIVND (reference sequence).

This clone was observed once. The V and J genes are TRBV7-3 and TRBJ1-2, with D hard to call. The germline CDR1 and CDR2 sequences are SGHTA and FQGTGA. V was shortened by 1 base and J by 10 bases, with 13 bases between the two germline ends. The CDR3 contains 13 residues. The CDR3 loop is CASSLSVSGTYTF. The CDR3 bases are TGTGCCAGCAGCTTAAGCGTCTCGGGTACCTACACCTTC.

Only a few counts were recorded for this clone. The rearrangement joins TRBV7-9 to TRBJ1-2; tentatively, D is TRBD1 (6 bases). This CDR3 has 18 residues. Germline lookup yields CDR1 SEHNR and CDR2 FQNEAQ (reference sequence). V shed 5 bases and J shed 0 bases, with 22 bases lying between them. For the CDR3, the DNA is TGTGCCAGCAGCCAAGATCTTCAGGGGAGGGGACCTAACTATGGCTACACCTTC. Amino acids: CASSQDLQGRGPNYGYTF.

This clone has a handful of counts. The chain employs TRBV5-1 and TRBJ2-7; 8 bases are a match to TRBD2. Looked up from germline, CDR1 is SGHRS and CDR2 is YFSETQ. The trim removed 0 bases at V and 2 bases at J, leaving 7 bases unmatched. The CDR3 is 16 residues long. The CDR3 loop is CASSLGGTSKAYEQYF. The CDR3 DNA reads as TGCGCCAGCAGCTTGGGAGGGACTAGTAAGGCCTACGAGCAGTACTTC.

The chain is built from TRBV6-1 and TRBJ2-5; 9 nucleotides align to TRBD2. Germline V lookup: CDR1 MNHNS, CDR2 SASEGT. The junction had 15 bases not matched to a gene; V was cut back by 0 bases and J by 10 bases. The CDR3 sequence is 17 residues long. The CDR3 reads CASSEALGSGGRGDQYF. The CDR3 DNA reads TGTGCCAGCAGTGAAGCCCTCGGGAGCGGGGGGCGGGGGGACCAGTACTTC.

The rearrangement joins TRBV9 to TRBJ2-6, with TRBD1 identical over 8 bases. CDR1 and CDR2 from the germline V gene are SGDLS and YYNGEE. With V trimmed by 3 bases and J by 2 bases, 7 bases remained unmatched. The CDR3 is 17 residues long. CDR3 sequence reads: CASSGTGQKTGANVLTF. The CDR3 DNA is TGTGCCAGCAGCGGGACAGGGCAGAAAACTGGGGCCAACGTCCTGACTTTC.

This clone was seen once. The chain employs TRBV10-3 and TRBJ2-7, with D maybe TRBD1 (7 bases). Germline loops: CDR1 ENHRY, CDR2 SYGVKD. The CDR3 runs 14 residues. Trimming left V 4 bases short and J 3 bases short, with 13 bases between. The DNA of the CDR3 is TGTGCCATCAGTGGAGGAGGGGGCGTCTACGAGCAGTACTTC. This sequence encodes CAISGGGGVYEQYF.

This chain links TRBV6-1 with TRBJ1-1; D ambiguous. The CDR3 spans 13 residues. Deletions cut 6 bases from V and 5 bases from J, with 13 bases between. Germline V lookup: CDR1 MNHNS, CDR2 SASEGT. CDR3 sequence (DNA): TGTGCCAGCAGCCCCGCCGGGGAAACTGAAGCTTTCTTT. Translated: CASSPAGETEAFF.

This chain links TRBV27 with TRBJ2-2, with TRBD2 as a possible D gene (5 bases). The CDR3 is 15 amino acids. V lost 7 bases, J lost 4 bases, and 16 bases lay in between. Germline CDR1 and CDR2: MNHEY and SMNVEV (reference sequence). The CDR3 DNA reads TGTGCCAGCACCTTGGACTCCCCAGGCACCGGGGAGCTGTTTTTT. The encoded protein is CASTLDSPGTGELFF.

This sequence joins TRBV4-1 and TRBJ1-5; a possible D gene is TRBD1 (6 bases). In germline, CDR1 is MGHRA, CDR2 YSYEKL. CDR3 length: 14 amino acids. V was clipped by 3 bases and J by 5 bases, with 11 bases between them. CDR3 DNA: TGCGCCAGCAGCCAGGACAGCAGGGATCAGCCCCAGCATTTT. It encodes CASSQDSRDQPQHF.

The chain couples TRBV27 to TRBJ1-6; 7 bases align to TRBD1. The ends lost 4 bases at V and 9 bases at J; junction bases unmatched: 9. This CDR3 region has 15 residues. Per germline, CDR1 MNHEY and CDR2 SMNVEV (reference sequence). The CDR3 protein is CASSSSTGKASPLHF. DNA for the CDR3: TGTGCCAGCAGTTCCTCGACAGGGAAGGCTTCACCCCTCCACTTT.

The rearrangement uses TRBV15 and TRBJ2-5; 8 nucleotides match TRBD2. The CDR3 sequence is 15 residues long. V was pared by 0 bases and J by 4 bases, with 4 bases of the junction left unmatched. In germline, CDR1 is LNHNV, CDR2 YYDKDF (reference sequence). The CDR3 nucleotides read TGTGCCACCAGCAGAGATCCGGGGGGGCGAGAGACCCAGTACTTC. The encoded protein is CATSRDPGGRETQYF.